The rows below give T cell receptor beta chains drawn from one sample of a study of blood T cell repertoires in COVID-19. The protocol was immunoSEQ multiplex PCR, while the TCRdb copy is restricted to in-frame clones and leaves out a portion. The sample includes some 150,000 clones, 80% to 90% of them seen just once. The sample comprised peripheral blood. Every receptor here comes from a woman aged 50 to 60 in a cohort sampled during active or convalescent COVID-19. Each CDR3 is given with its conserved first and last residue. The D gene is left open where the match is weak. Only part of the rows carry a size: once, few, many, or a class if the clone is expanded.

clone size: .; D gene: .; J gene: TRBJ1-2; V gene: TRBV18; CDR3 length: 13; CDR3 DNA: TGTGCCAGCTCACCAGGCACAGACTATGGCTACACCTTC; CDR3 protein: CASSPGTDYGYTF
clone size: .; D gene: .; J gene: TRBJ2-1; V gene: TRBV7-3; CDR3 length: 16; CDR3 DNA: TGTGCCAGCAGCTTAACGGTGGGTCTAGAAGCCCATGAGCAGTTCTTC; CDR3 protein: CASSLTVGLEAHEQFF
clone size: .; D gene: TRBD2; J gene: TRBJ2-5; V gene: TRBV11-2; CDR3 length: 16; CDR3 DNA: TGTGCCAGCAGCCAGATGGGAAGCGGGGGAGCAGAGACCCAGTACTTC; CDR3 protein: CASSQMGSGGAETQYF
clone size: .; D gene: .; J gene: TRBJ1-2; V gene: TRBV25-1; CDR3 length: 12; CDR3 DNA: TGTGCCAGCAGCCGAGCGCTCGGCGTCTACACCTTC; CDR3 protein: CASSRALGVYTF
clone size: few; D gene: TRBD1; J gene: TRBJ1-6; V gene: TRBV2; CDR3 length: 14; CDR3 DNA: TGTGCCAGCAGAACGGACAGGGTGGACTCACCCCTCCACTTT; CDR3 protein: CASRTDRVDSPLHF
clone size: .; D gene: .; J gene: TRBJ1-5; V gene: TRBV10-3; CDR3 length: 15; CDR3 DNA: TGTGCCATCAGTGAGGGCCCGTTGGACAGTCGGCCCCAGCATTTT; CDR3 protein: CAISEGPLDSRPQHF
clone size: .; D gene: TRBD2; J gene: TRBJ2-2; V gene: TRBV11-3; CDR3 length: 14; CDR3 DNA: TGTGCCAGCAGCCACCGGACTAGCGCCGGGGAGCTGTTTTTT; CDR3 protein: CASSHRTSAGELFF
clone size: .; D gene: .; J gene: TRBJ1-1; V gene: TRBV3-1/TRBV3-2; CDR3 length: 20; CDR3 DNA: TGTGCCAGCAGCCAAGAAAACCCCTCGGGAGGGAGGGGAATGAACACTGAAGCTTTCTTT; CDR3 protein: CASSQENPSGGRGMNTEAFF
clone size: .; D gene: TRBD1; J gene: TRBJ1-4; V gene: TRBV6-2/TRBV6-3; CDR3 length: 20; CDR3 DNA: TGTGCCAGCAGTTACTCATTTGAGGACAAGTGGACAGGGGCTAATGAAAAACTGTTTTTT; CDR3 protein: CASSYSFEDKWTGANEKLFF
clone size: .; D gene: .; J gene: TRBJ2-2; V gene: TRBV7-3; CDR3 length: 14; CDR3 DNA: TGTGCCAGCAGCTTATACAGGGACACCGGGGAGCTGTTTTTT; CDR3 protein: CASSLYRDTGELFF
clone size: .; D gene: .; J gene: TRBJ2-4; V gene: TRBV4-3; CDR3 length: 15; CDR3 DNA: TGCGCCAGCAGCCAAGTTGGGGGGAAGGTGAACATTCAGTACTTC; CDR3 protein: CASSQVGGKVNIQYF
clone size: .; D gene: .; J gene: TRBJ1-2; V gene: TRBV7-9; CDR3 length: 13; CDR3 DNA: TGTGCCAGCAGCTTAGGACAGTTAAATGGCTACACCTTC; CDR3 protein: CASSLGQLNGYTF
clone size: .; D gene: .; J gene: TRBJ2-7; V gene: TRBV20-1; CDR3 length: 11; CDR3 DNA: TGCAGTGCTAGAGATTTGGCCGAGCAGTACTTC; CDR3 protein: CSARDLAEQYF
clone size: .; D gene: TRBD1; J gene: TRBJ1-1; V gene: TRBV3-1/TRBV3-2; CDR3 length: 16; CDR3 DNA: TGTGCCAGCAGCCAGGGCTCACAGGGGGCGCGCACTGAAGCTTTCTTT; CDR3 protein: CASSQGSQGARTEAFF
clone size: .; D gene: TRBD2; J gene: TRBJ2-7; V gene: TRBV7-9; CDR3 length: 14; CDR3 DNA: TGTGCCAGCAGCTCTAGCGGGGGGCGCGCCGAGCAGTACTTC; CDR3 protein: CASSSSGGRAEQYF
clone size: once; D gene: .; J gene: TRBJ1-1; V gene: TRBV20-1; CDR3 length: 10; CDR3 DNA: TGCAGTGCCCTCACAGGGGAAGCTTTCTTT; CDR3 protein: CSALTGEAFF
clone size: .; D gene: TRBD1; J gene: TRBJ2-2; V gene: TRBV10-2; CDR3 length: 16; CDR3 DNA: TGCGCCAGCAGTGAGACTGGGACAGGGGGCACCGGGGAGCTGTTTTTT; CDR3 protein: CASSETGTGGTGELFF
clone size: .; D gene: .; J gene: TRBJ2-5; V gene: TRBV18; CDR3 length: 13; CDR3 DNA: TGTGCCAGCTCACTGGGACTTGAAGAGACCCAGTACTTC; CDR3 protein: CASSLGLEETQYF
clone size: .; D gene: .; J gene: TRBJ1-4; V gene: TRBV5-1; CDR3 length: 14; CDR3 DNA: TGCGCCAGCAGCCCCGGATCCGAGGATGAAAAACTGTTTTTT; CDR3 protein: CASSPGSEDEKLFF
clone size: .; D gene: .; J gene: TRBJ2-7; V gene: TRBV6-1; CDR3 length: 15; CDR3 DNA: TGTGCCAGCAGTGAACCTTTTGACGGAGCCTACGAGCAGTACTTC; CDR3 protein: CASSEPFDGAYEQYF
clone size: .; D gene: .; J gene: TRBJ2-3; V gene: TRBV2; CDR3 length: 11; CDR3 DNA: TGTGCCAGCAGTGACTCGTATACGCAGTATTTT; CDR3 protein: CASSDSYTQYF
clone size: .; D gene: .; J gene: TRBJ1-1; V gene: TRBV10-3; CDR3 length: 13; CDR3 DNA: TGTGCCATCAGTGAGTCGCTGGTTGAGGGAGCTTTCTTT; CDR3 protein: CAISESLVEGAFF
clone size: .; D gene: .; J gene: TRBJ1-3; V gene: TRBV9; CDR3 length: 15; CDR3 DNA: TGTGCCAGCAGCGTAGGACATGGATCGAGTGACACCATATATTTT; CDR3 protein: CASSVGHGSSDTIYF
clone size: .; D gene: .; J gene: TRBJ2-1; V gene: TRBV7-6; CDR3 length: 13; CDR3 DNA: TGTGCCAGCAGCCTAACAGGGTACAATGAGCAGTTCTTC; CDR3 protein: CASSLTGYNEQFF
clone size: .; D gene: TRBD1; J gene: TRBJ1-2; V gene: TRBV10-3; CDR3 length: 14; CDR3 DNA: TGTGCCATCAGTGAGGGACAGGGTTCGGCGGCCTACACCTTC; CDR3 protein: CAISEGQGSAAYTF
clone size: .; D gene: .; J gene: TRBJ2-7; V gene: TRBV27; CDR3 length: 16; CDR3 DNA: TGTGCCAGCAGTTTATCAGTCGGCAGGGTATCCTACGAGCAGTACTTC; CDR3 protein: CASSLSVGRVSYEQYF
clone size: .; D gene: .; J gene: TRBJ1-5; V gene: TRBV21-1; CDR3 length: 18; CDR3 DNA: TGTGCCAGCAGCATAGAGCAGGGGACGCTGCCTAGCAATCAGCCCCAGCATTTT; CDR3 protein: CASSIEQGTLPSNQPQHF
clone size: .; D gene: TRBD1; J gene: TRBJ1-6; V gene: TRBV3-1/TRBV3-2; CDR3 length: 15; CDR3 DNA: TGTGCCAGCAGCCGAGGGGACAGCTATAATTCACCCCTCCACTTT; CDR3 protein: CASSRGDSYNSPLHF